The rows below give T cell receptor beta chains drawn from one sample of a study of CD8+ T cells in alopecia areata. The data were produced by immunoSEQ multiplex PCR, yet TCRdb's version contains in-frame clones alone and is incomplete. The sample lists 160,000 or so clones, around 64% seen once, with roughly 10% in the top ten. Specimen: CD8+ T cells sorted from blood, collected at week 0. The source of these receptors is a human donor with alopecia areata. Each CDR3 is given with its conserved first and last residue. A D gene is named only where the DNA matches it firmly. Where a row states a size, it is once, few, many or the class of an expanded clone; other rows omit it.

J	V	size	D	CDR3	DNA
TRBJ2-1	TRBV6-1	-	TRBD1	CASSEDRGLNEQFF	TGTGCCAGCAGTGAAGACAGGGGTCTTAATGAGCAGTTCTTC
TRBJ1-5	TRBV10-3	once	-	CAIRGAGDGVQPQHF	TGTGCCATCAGGGGCGCGGGGGACGGGGTTCAGCCCCAGCATTTT
TRBJ2-5	TRBV19	once	-	CASHYQETQYF	TGTGCCAGCCACTACCAAGAGACCCAGTACTTC
TRBJ1-1	TRBV7-2	-	TRBD1	CASSLLGTDNTEAFF	TGTGCCAGCAGCTTACTAGGGACAGACAACACTGAAGCTTTCTTT
TRBJ1-1	TRBV4-1	-	TRBD1	CASSLTGQSNTEAFF	TGTGCCAGCAGCCTCACGGGACAGTCGAACACTGAAGCTTTCTTT
TRBJ2-4	TRBV7-2	-	-	CASSAQGTFVAKNIQYF	TGTGCCAGCAGCGCCCAGGGGACATTCGTAGCCAAAAACATTCAGTACTTC
TRBJ2-1	TRBV29-1	-	-	CSVEGDLYNEQFF	TGCAGCGTTGAAGGGGACCTCTACAATGAGCAGTTCTTC
TRBJ2-5	TRBV21-1	-	-	CASSRGKVTQYF	TGTGCCAGCAGCAGGGGGAAAGTGACCCAGTACTTC
TRBJ2-1	TRBV7-9	-	TRBD1	CASSSGQDEQFF	TGTGCCAGCAGCTCGGGACAGGATGAGCAGTTCTTC
TRBJ1-5	TRBV5-6	-	TRBD1	CASSFGQGAQPQHF	TGTGCCAGCAGCTTTGGACAGGGGGCTCAGCCCCAGCATTTT
TRBJ2-3	TRBV5-1	few	-	CASSFRQGSDTQYF	TGCGCCAGCAGCTTCCGGCAGGGAAGTGATACGCAGTATTTT
TRBJ2-1	TRBV5-7	-	TRBD2	CASSFSRPSGGSRNEQFF	TGTGCCAGCAGCTTCTCCCGTCCTAGCGGGGGTTCCAGGAATGAGCAGTTCTTC
TRBJ2-1	TRBV7-9	-	-	CASSSTAYNEQFF	TGTGCCAGCAGCTCGACAGCCTACAATGAGCAGTTCTTC
TRBJ2-5	TRBV29-1	-	-	CSVAKETQYF	TGCAGCGTTGCAAAAGAGACCCAGTACTTC
TRBJ2-7	TRBV30	few	-	CAWSADFWGEQYF	TGTGCCTGGAGTGCGGACTTTTGGGGTGAGCAGTACTTC
TRBJ1-2	TRBV9	few	-	CASSVVLQANYGYTF	TGTGCCAGCAGCGTAGTCTTACAGGCAAACTATGGCTACACCTTC
TRBJ1-6	TRBV5-6	once	-	CASSYGSSYNSPLHF	TGTGCCAGCAGTTACGGGAGCTCCTATAATTCACCCCTCCACTTT
TRBJ2-7	TRBV2	-	-	CASRGTGVEQYF	TGTGCCAGCAGGGGAACTGGAGTCGAGCAGTACTTC
TRBJ2-3	TRBV5-1	-	TRBD1	CASSWDREHSTDTQYF	TGCGCCAGCAGCTGGGACAGGGAGCATAGCACAGATACGCAGTATTTT
TRBJ1-4	TRBV5-1	-	TRBD1	CASSASGTGGEKLFF	TGCGCCAGCAGTGCCTCCGGGACAGGTGGCGAAAAACTGTTTTTT
TRBJ2-1	TRBV2	few	TRBD2	CASRLAGVYNEQFF	TGTGCCAGCCGACTAGCGGGGGTTTACAATGAGCAGTTCTTC
TRBJ2-7	TRBV5-1	-	TRBD1	CASSWDRLYEQYF	TGCGCCAGCAGCTGGGACAGACTGTACGAGCAGTACTTC
TRBJ2-1	TRBV19	few	-	CASSAASNSYNEQFF	TGTGCCAGTAGTGCCGCCTCAAACTCCTACAATGAGCAGTTCTTC
TRBJ2-1	TRBV5-6	-	-	CASSRPGRGAVNEQFF	TGTGCCAGCAGCCGGCCCGGTCGGGGGGCGGTCAATGAGCAGTTCTTC
TRBJ2-7	TRBV5-1	-	-	CASSQTKGSYEQYF	TGCGCCAGCAGCCAGACAAAGGGCTCCTACGAGCAGTACTTC
TRBJ2-7	TRBV4-1	-	TRBD2	CASSQGPSGYYEQYF	TGCGCCAGCAGCCAAGGACCTAGCGGGTACTACGAGCAGTACTTC
TRBJ1-1	TRBV9	-	-	CASSVEGGTEAFF	TGTGCCAGCAGCGTAGAGGGGGGCACTGAAGCTTTCTTT
TRBJ1-5	TRBV19	-	-	CASNAGRRGNSNQPQHF	TGTGCCAGTAACGCGGGGAGGAGGGGGAATAGCAATCAGCCCCAGCATTTT
TRBJ2-2	TRBV7-6	-	-	CASSSPQGLNTGELFF	TGTGCCAGCAGTTCCCCACAGGGACTGAACACCGGGGAGCTGTTTTTT
TRBJ2-1	TRBV11-2	-	-	CASSSFSRKGYNEQFF	TGTGCCAGCAGCTCCTTTAGCCGAAAAGGATACAATGAGCAGTTCTTC
TRBJ1-1	TRBV5-5	-	-	CASSLGTEAFF	TGTGCCAGCAGCTTGGGCACTGAAGCTTTCTTT
TRBJ1-2	TRBV9	-	TRBD1	CASSDTGGNYGCTF	TGTGCCAGCAGCGATACAGGGGGGAACTATGGCTGCACCTTC
TRBJ1-6	TRBV14	few	-	CASSQGAANSPLHF	TGTGCCAGCAGCCAGGGGGCGGCGAATTCACCCCTCCACTTT
TRBJ1-2	TRBV5-1	-	TRBD1	CASSGTGVYGYTF	TGCGCCAGCAGCGGAACAGGGGTCTATGGCTACACCTTC
TRBJ2-5	TRBV29-1	-	-	CSAPSAGRTQETQYF	TGCAGCGCCCCCAGTGCGGGGCGGACACAAGAGACCCAGTACTTC
TRBJ2-7	TRBV2	-	-	CASSGLVAYEQYF	TGTGCCAGCAGTGGTTTGGTGGCCTACGAGCAGTACTTC
TRBJ2-7	TRBV12-5	once	-	CASGLGQSRYEQYF	TGTGCTAGTGGTTTGGGGCAGTCTCGGTACGAGCAGTACTTC
TRBJ2-2	TRBV29-1	-	TRBD1	CSAPGGQSGELFF	TGCAGCGCTCCAGGGGGTCAGTCCGGGGAGCTGTTTTTT
TRBJ2-3	TRBV13	-	-	CASSSWLDPDTQYF	TGTGCCAGCAGCTCCTGGTTAGACCCAGATACGCAGTATTTT
TRBJ2-2	TRBV19	-	TRBD1	CASARRGQGDTGELFF	TGTGCCAGTGCGAGGCGGGGACAGGGTGACACCGGGGAGCTGTTTTTT
TRBJ2-2	TRBV7-8	-	TRBD1	CATRDRDTGELFF	TGTGCCACCCGGGACAGGGACACCGGGGAGCTGTTTTTT